The present T cell receptor (beta chain) was sequenced within a study of OX40 agonist ivuxolimab in advanced cancers. Study context: Patients in the trial were receiving intravenous ivuxolimab every 2 weeks, at doses of 0.01 to 10 mg/kg. Eligibility rules accepted prior anti-PD-1, anti-PD-L1 or anti-CTLA-4 therapy, and over 35% had some. Age averaged 60 years (range about 23 to 85), and roughly 82% were male.

Sampling times: baseline, cycle 4 day 1, cycle 7 day 1. CDR3 size: 13 residues. Germline V gene lookup returns CDR1 MNHNS and CDR2 SASEGT. V shed 8 bases and J shed 7 bases, with 18 bases lying between them. Using immunoSEQ multiplex PCR, the repertoire was profiled, and TCRdb retains in-frame clones only, with some absent. The data hold about 51,000 clones, with around 82% observed a single time. This sequence was found in an adult with an advanced solid tumor such as melanoma, head and neck, liver or kidney cancer. The chain links TRBV6-1 to TRBJ2-7; D is perhaps TRBD2 (6 bases). The sequencing here drew on CD4+ or CD8+ T cells sorted from blood, taken in a trial of the OX40 agonist ivuxolimab. The CDR3 coding sequence is TGTGCCAGCGACCGGGACTGGACTACTGAGCAGTACTTC. It translates to CASDRDWTTEQYF.